This record looks at one T cell receptor beta chain sequence and its context. Its recognized antigen is unknown. Per-base qualities were not stored, and no clone one base away is much larger. One collaborating source in Seattle enrolled patients during active infection and followed them longitudinally through the course of disease. The collaborating institutions used their own protocols to collect whole blood in K2EDTA tubes. For TCRbeta analysis, collaborator samples were shipped as frozen whole blood, as isolated PBMCs, or as DNA extracted from either sample type. TCRbeta CDR3 regions were amplified from genomic DNA by means of the immunoSEQ Assay, a bias-controlled multiplex PCR. Regarding the original processing steps: Nucleated cell counts per sample were estimated from amplification of reference gene primers within the assay. Sequence reads were collapsed and filtered to measure the absolute abundance of every unique TCRbeta CDR3 rearrangement. Productive Simpson clonality was computed per sample as the square root of Simpson's diversity index over productive rearrangements. TCRdb took over this immuneACCESS table, retaining in-frame rearrangements with V and J assigned. Such tables are incomplete; in checked studies, under half of the missing clones stem from an unresolved V gene, and the remainder is unexplained. V and J calls and clone size are given by that table; D and trimming were obtained from the DNA. A total of about 430,000 clones appear in this sample, 70% to 90% of them only once. 0.65% to 1% of the sample is in the top ten clones.

These data belong to a study of blood T cell repertoires in COVID-19 (dated by TCRdb to 2018 to 2020). Regarding the study in general: Samples from collaborators originated in the United States, Italy and Spain and spanned both the acute and convalescent phases of COVID-19. The prospective study material was composed of cDNA or gDNA derived from T cells, B-cell-depleted T cells, or PBMCs. Subjects who had been exposed to COVID-19, were actively infected with it, or had recovered from it provided the deeply sampled blood TCRbeta repertoires that made up the dataset. The repertoires were released in a freely available public database meant as a resource for research on the immune response to SARS-CoV-2. Samples were obtained from the ongoing ImmuneRACE study (first 160 participants) and from over a thousand subjects provided by 6 global collaborators. A de-identified subject ID, COVID-19 status, age in years and sex were almost always included in the sample metadata. HLA class I and class II types, where available, came from metadata supplied by the sample provider rather than from assay-based typing. Broad study findings and their caveats: The quantity of clinical and demographic metadata differed by source and by participant and was supplied without curation.

V loses 3 bases at its end and J loses 2 bases; junction bases beyond the gene matches: 3. From its cysteine to its phenylalanine, the CDR3 spans 14 amino acids. Left in the record is the CDR3 DNA by itself, 42 bases read in frame from the first base. The germline V gene specifies SGHNT as CDR1 and YENEEA as CDR2. Here the chain combines TRBV11-3 and TRBJ2-5, and 7 junction bases match TRBD1. The sequence derives from a man aged 18 to 29 with COVID-19, enrolled during active disease. What was sequenced was peripheral blood. The bases are TGTGCCAGCAGCTTTTGGGACAGTCAAGAGACCCAGTACTTC. Translated, it reads CASSFWDSQETQYF.